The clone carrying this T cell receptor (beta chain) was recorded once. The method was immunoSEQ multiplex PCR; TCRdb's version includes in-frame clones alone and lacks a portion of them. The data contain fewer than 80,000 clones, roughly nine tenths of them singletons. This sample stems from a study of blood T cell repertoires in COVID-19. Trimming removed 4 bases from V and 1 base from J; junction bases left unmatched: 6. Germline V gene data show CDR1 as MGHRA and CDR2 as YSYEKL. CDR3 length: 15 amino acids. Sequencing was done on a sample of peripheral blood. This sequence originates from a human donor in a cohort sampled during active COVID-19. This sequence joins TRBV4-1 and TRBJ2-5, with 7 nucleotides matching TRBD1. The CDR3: CASSLDRVGQETQYF. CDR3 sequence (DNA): TGCGCCAGCAGCCTAGACAGGGTGGGCCAAGAGACCCAGTACTTC.